This T cell receptor (beta chain) appears in the sequencing data of a study of blood T cell repertoires in COVID-19. TCRdb's table, derived via immunoSEQ multiplex PCR, lists solely in-frame clones and lacks some. The profile shows about 300,000 clones, approximately 81% of them singletons. This clone came up a few times. Trimming stripped 7 bases from V and 6 bases from J, with 13 bases between. The CDR3 sequence is 13 residues long. The germline V gene has CDR1 MNHEY and CDR2 SMNVEV (reference sequence). Cohort assignment relied on participant-reported clinical history. The TCR comes from a woman aged 30 to 39 who had been exposed to COVID-19. The chain combines TRBV27 with TRBJ2-1, with D tentatively TRBD2 (5 bases). Sequenced material: PBMCs or T cells enriched from blood (not recorded which). The CDR3 sequence is CASTREYGNEQFF. CDR3 nucleotides: TGTGCCAGCACGAGGGAATATGGCAATGAGCAGTTCTTC.